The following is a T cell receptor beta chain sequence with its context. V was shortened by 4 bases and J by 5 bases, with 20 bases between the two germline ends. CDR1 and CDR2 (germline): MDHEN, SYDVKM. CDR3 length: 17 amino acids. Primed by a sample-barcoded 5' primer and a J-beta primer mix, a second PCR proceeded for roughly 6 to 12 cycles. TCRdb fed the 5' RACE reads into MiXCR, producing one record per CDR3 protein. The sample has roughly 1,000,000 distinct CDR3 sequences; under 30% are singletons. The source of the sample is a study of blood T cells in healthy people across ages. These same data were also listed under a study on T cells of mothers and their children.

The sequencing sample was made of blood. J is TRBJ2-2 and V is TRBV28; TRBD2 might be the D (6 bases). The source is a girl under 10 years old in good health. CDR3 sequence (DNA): TGTGCCAGCAGTTATGGGGCCGGGGGAGTTGGGACCGGGGAGCTGTTTTTT. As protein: CASSYGAGGVGTGELFF.